This T cell receptor beta chain was sequenced during a study of regulatory T cells in long-lasting Graves disease. Study-wide points: TRBV28, TRBJ1-2 and TRBJ2-5 were favored in persistent disease.

In building TCR beta libraries, iRepertoire HTBI primers were used together with Arm-PCR of CDR3 regions. TCRdb used MiXCR to reprocess the multiplex PCR reads, holding one entry per CDR3 protein. The data contain about 660,000 distinct CDR3 sequences, about 32% of them singletons. This clonotype was observed at least ten times. What it recognizes is unknown. The time point here: persistent/refractory GD, antithyroid drugs over 5 years with positive TRAb. PBMC RNA served as the TCR library source. Diagnoses of Graves' disease were made by American Thyroid Association guidelines. V trimming: 5 bases; J trimming: 0 bases; junction bases outside the gene matches: 4. There are 15 residues in the CDR3. Germline V CDR1 and CDR2: MDHEN, SYDVKM.

The sample consisted of peripheral blood mononuclear cells (PBMCs), taken when the disease was refractory, from a patient treated with antithyroid drugs. This chain uses TRBV28 with TRBJ1-1, with 9 bases identical to TRBD1. The clonotype originates from a female donor with Graves disease. The chain's CDR3 is CASSGTGFMNTEAFF. In DNA, the CDR3 is TGTGCCAGCAGTGGGACAGGGTTCATGAACACTGAAGCTTTCTTT.